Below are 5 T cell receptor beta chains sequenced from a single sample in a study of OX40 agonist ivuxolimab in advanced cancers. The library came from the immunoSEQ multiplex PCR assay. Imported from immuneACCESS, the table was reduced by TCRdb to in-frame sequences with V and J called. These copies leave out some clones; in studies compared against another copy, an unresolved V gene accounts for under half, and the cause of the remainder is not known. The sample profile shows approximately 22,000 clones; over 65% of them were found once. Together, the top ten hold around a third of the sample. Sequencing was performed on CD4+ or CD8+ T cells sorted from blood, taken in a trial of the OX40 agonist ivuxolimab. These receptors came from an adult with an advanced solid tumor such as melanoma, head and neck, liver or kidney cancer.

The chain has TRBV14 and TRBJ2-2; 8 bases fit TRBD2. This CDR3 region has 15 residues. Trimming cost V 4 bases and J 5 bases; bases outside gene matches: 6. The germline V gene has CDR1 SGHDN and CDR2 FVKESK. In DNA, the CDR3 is TGTGCCAGCAGCCCGGGGGGGGGCCGGACCGGGGAGCTGTTTTTT. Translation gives CASSPGGGRTGELFF.

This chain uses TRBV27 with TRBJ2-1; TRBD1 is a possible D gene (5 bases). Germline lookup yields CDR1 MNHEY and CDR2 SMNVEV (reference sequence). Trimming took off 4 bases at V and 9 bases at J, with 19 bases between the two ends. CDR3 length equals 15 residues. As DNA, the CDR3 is TGTGCCAGCAGTTCCCCAGCAGGGCAACATACTGAGCAGTTCTTC. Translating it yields CASSSPAGQHTEQFF.

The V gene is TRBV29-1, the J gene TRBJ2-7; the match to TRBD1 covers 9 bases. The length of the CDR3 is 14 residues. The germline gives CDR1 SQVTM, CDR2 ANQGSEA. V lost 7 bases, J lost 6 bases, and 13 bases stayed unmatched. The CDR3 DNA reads TGCAGCGCAGCCGAGACAGGGGGATTCTCCGAGCAGTACTTC. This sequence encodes CSAAETGGFSEQYF.

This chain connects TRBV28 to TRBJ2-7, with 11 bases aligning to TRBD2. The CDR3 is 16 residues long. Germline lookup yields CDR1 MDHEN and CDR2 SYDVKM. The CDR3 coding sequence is TGTGAACGTCGGCTAGCGGGGGGAGACTCATTTTACGAGCAGTACTTC. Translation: CERRLAGGDSFYEQYF.

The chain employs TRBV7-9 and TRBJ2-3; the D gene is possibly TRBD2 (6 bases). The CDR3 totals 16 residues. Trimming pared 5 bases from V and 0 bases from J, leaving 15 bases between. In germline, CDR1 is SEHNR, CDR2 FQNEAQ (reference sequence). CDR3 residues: CASSPPLATSTDTQYF. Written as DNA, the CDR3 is TGTGCCAGCAGCCCCCCCCTAGCGACTAGCACAGATACGCAGTATTTT. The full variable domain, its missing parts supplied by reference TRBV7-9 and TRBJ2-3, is DTGVSQNPRHKITKRGQNVTFRCDPISEHNRLYWYRQTLGQGPEFLTYFQNEAQLEKSRLLSDRFSAERPKGSFSTLEIQRTEQGDSAMYLCASSPPLATSTDTQYFGPGTRLTVL.